This T cell receptor beta chain derives from a study of blood T cell repertoires in COVID-19. Study-level information: COVID-19 samples, acute and convalescent, were from the United States, Italy and Spain. PBMCs, B-cell-depleted T cells, or T cells provided the cDNA or gDNA that made up the material.

Authors' data handling: Amplification from reference gene primers served as the basis for estimated nucleated cell counts. TCRdb's copy holds only in-frame clones and misses some; the assay was immunoSEQ multiplex PCR. The D gene and trimming were derived from the DNA, and the V and J assignments and clone size from that table. Among tens of thousands of clones, 83% were seen once, and the ten largest hold under 55%. The sample consisted of peripheral blood. The clonotype comes from a woman aged 80 or over with active or convalescent COVID-19.

The CDR3 protein is CSVEGTWNTEAFF. The DNA of the CDR3 is TGCAGCGTCGAGGGGACATGGAACACTGAAGCTTTCTTT. V and J are TRBV29-1 and TRBJ1-1, with a possible D match to TRBD1 (6 bases). V lost 6 bases and J lost 1, with 12 bases in between. Germline V gene lookup returns CDR1 SQVTM and CDR2 ANQGSEA. The CDR3 contains 13 residues.